These 9 T cell receptor beta chains were sequenced from one sample in a study of T cells of healthy individuals. TCRdb itself ran the 5' RACE reads through MiXCR, one entry per CDR3 protein. The table lists around 79,000 distinct CDR3 sequences, roughly 5.1% of them singletons. The receptors were gathered from a female donor in good health.

This clonotype was counted ten times or more. Written as DNA, the CDR3 is TGTGCCAGCAGTTTAGCCCCAGGGGGGACGGACACCATATATTTT. It codes for CASSLAPGGTDTIYF. The chain uses TRBV28 and TRBJ1-3; 7 nucleotides align to TRBD1. CDR1 is MDHEN and CDR2 is SYDVKM in the germline V gene. The V and J ends lost 2 bases and 8 bases, in that order; junction bases with no gene match: 9. This CDR3 comprises 15 residues.

This clonotype was counted ten times or more. The chain recombines TRBV5-6 with TRBJ2-5, with 8 bases matching TRBD1. V shed 4 bases, J shed 5 bases, and the junction held 19 bases outside the gene matches. The CDR3 covers 18 residues. The V gene's germline CDR1 is SGHDT and CDR2 YYEEEE. CDR3 amino acids: CASSTGQGVGFEGETQYF. In nucleotides, the CDR3 is TGTGCCAGCAGCACTGGACAGGGAGTGGGTTTTGAGGGCGAGACCCAGTACTTC.

This clonotype has a handful of counts. The genes are TRBV7-9 and TRBJ1-1; perhaps TRBD1 as D (5 bases). V lost 2 bases and J lost 0, with 19 bases in between. CDR1 is SEHNR, CDR2 FQNEAQ, per germline (reference sequence). CDR3 length: 18 residues. CDR3: CASSLKGLERGLNTEAFF. CDR3 nucleotides: TGTGCCAGCAGCTTAAAGGGGTTAGAGAGGGGCCTGAACACTGAAGCTTTCTTT.

CDR3 DNA sequence: TGTGCCTCCAGGAGCGGGGGCAATTCCTACAATGAGCAGTTCTTC. It specifies CASRSGGNSYNEQFF. The rearrangement links TRBV7-6 to TRBJ2-1; 8 positions match TRBD2. The CDR3 has 15 residues. The trim removed 11 bases at V and 1 base at J, leaving 10 bases unmatched. Germline loops: CDR1 SGHVS, CDR2 FNYEAQ.

This clonotype was detected many times. The chain carries TRBV20-1 and TRBJ2-3; 7 nucleotides line up with TRBD2. CDR1 is DFQATT and CDR2 is SNEGSKA in the germline V gene (reference sequence). The CDR3 loop spans 15 amino acids. Trimming at V came to 6 bases and at J to 1 base, leaving 10 bases not matched to a gene. The CDR3 region has the DNA TGCAGTGCCCACCGGACTAGTTTAGGCACAGATACGCAGTATTTT. It is translated as CSAHRTSLGTDTQYF.

A few counts support this clonotype. V gene TRBV4-3 combines with J gene TRBJ2-3; 7 bases agree with TRBD1. The CDR3 covers 16 residues. The germline V gene has CDR1 LGHNA and CDR2 YSLEER. V was clipped by 0 bases and J by 4 bases; unmatched bases: 7. Here the CDR3 DNA reads TGCGCCAGCAGCCAAGAACACAGGGGTAGTCCAGATACGCAGTATTTT. Encoded protein: CASSQEHRGSPDTQYF.

This clonotype was counted only a few times. This chain joins TRBV30 and TRBJ2-5, with D unclear. Trimming shortened V by 1 base and J by 5 bases, and 8 bases separated the two germline ends. CDR1 is GTSNPN, CDR2 SVGIG, per germline (reference sequence). The length of the CDR3 is 12 residues. The CDR3 here is CAWSADRETQYF. The CDR3, as DNA: TGTGCCTGGAGTGCGGATCGGGAGACCCAGTACTTC.

About this clonotype: A much bigger clone sits one base away, suggesting this may be a read error. V usage is TRBV28 and J usage is TRBJ2-2, with D perhaps matching TRBD1 or TRBD2 (5 bases each). Germline values: CDR1 MDHEN, CDR2 SYDVKM. CDR3 length equals 13 residues. Trimming cost V 6 bases and J 13 bases, with 18 bases left between them. Here the CDR3 DNA reads TGTGCCAGCAGCTCTCCTGACAGCCGGGGGCTGTTTTTT. Its translation is CASSSPDSRGLFF.

This clonotype was counted many times. At one of its ends the junction is not consistent with the germline gene, which may arise from a read error. The chain has TRBV12-3 or TRBV12-4 and TRBJ2-1; perhaps TRBD2 as D (6 bases). This CDR3 contains 16 residues. The CDR3 nucleotides are TGTGCCAGCAGCTTAGAACGGGAGTGGGGCTACAATGAGCAGTTCTTC. Protein: CASSLEREWGYNEQFF.